This T cell receptor beta chain derives from a study of Graves' ophthalmopathy and Graves' hyperthyroidism. The TCR beta CDR3 regions underwent amplification from RNA transcripts. Amplification began with first-round RT-PCR using HTBI primers, then second-round multiplex PCR was performed. TCRdb re-called the multiplex PCR reads with MiXCR, one entry per CDR3 protein. Among around 1.1 million distinct CDR3 sequences listed, about two fifths were seen once. This clonotype has ten or more counts. This CDR3 has 16 residues. Trimming pared 6 bases from V and 0 bases from J, leaving 17 bases between. Sequenced input: peripheral blood or thyroid tissue (not recorded which). The TCR originated in an adult man with Graves' hyperthyroidism. V usage is TRBV12-3 or TRBV12-4 and J usage is TRBJ2-5; D possibly corresponds to TRBD1 (6 bases). CDR3 sequence: CASSMDLDRNQETQYF. CDR3 bases: TGTGCCAGCAGCATGGACCTGGACAGAAACCAAGAGACCCAGTACTTC.